This T cell receptor (beta chain) was observed in a study of blood T cells in healthy people across ages. Study information: T cells yielded about one barcoded beta molecule per two cells through template switching.

A few counts support this clonotype. Using a J-beta primer mix together with a sample-barcoded 5' primer, a second PCR was run for roughly 7 to 11 cycles. TCRdb reprocessed the 5' RACE reads via MiXCR and lists one record per CDR3 protein. This sample has 1 million to 1.2 million distinct CDR3 sequences, with around two fifths found just once. The V segment lost 6 bases and the J segment 2 bases; nucleotides outside the gene matches: 8. The CDR3 extends over 16 amino acids. Germline V gene lookup returns CDR1 SQVTM and CDR2 ANQGSEA. The receptor was isolated from a man aged 18 to 35 in good health. Sequencing was carried out using blood. The chain recombines TRBV29-1 with TRBJ2-1; 12 bases align to TRBD2. The DNA of the CDR3 is TGCAGCGTCTCCGGGACTAGCGGGCGCCCCTACAATGAGCAGTTCTTC. Its translation: CSVSGTSGRPYNEQFF.